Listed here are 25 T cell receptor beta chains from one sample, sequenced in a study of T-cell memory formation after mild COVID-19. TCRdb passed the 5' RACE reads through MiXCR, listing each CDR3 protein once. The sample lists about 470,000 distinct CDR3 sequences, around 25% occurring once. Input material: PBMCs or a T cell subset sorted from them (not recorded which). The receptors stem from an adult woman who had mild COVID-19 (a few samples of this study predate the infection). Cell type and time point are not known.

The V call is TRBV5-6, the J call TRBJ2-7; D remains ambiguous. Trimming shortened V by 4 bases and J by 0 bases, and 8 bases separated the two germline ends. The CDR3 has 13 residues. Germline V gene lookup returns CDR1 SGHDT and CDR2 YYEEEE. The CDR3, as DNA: TGTGCCAGCAGCGATGGGCTCTCCTACGAGCAGTACTTC. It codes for CASSDGLSYEQYF.

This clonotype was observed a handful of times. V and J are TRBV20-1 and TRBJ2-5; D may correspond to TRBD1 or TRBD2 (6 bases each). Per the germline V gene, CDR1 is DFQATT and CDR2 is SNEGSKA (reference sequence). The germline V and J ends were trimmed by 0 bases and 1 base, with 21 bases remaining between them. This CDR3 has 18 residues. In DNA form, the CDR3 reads TGCAGTGCTAGAGACCCCGGGGGAGGATGGGGGCTCCAAGAGACCCAGTACTTC. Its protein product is CSARDPGGGWGLQETQYF.

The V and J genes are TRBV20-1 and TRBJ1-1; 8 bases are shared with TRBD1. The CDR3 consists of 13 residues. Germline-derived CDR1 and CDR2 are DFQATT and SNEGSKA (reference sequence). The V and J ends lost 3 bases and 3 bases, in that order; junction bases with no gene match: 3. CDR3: CSARDRADTEAFF. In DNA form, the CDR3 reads TGCAGTGCTAGGGACAGGGCGGACACTGAAGCTTTCTTT.

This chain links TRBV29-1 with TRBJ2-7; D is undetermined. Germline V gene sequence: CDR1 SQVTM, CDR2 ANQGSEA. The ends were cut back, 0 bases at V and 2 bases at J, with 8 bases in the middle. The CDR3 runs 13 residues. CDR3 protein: CSVEDPRTYEQYF. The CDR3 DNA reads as TGCAGCGTTGAAGATCCCAGAACCTACGAGCAGTACTTC.

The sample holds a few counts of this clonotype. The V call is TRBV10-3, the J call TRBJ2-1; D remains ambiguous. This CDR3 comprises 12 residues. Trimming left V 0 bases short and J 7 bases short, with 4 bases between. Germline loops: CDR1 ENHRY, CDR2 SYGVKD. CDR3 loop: CAISESRNEQFF. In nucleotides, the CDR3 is TGTGCCATCAGTGAGTCGAGAAATGAGCAGTTCTTC.

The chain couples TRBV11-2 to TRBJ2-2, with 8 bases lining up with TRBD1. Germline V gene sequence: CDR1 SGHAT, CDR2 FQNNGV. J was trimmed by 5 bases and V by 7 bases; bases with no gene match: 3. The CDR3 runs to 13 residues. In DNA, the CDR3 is TGTGCCAGCACAGGGGGCGCAACCGGGGAGCTGTTTTTT. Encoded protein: CASTGGATGELFF.

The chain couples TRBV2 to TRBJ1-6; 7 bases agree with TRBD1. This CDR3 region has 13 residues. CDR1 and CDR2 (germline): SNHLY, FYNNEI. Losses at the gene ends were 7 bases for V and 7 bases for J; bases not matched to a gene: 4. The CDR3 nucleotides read TGTGCCAGCACGGGACAGATGAATTCACCCCTCCACTTT. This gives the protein CASTGQMNSPLHF.

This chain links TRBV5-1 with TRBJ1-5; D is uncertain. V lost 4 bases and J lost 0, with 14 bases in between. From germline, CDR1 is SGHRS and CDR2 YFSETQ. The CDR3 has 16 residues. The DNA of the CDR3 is TGCGCCAGCAGCATTTTGGCGTCGGATAGCAATCAGCCCCAGCATTTT. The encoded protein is CASSILASDSNQPQHF.

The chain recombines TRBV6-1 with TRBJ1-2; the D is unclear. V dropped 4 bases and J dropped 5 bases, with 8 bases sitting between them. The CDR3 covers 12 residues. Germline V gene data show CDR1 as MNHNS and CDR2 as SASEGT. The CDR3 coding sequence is TGTGCCAGCAGTGCCCGGACTTATGGCTACACCTTC. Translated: CASSARTYGYTF.

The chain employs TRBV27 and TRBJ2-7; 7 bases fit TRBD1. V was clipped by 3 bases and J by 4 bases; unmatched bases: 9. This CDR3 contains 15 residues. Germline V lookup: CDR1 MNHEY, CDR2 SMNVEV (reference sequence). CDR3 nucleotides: TGTGCCAGCAGTTTGAGGCAGGGGGTTATTTACGAGCAGTACTTC. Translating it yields CASSLRQGVIYEQYF.

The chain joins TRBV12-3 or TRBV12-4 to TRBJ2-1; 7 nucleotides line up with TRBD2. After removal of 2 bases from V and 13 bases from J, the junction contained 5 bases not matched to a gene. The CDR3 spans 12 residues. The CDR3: CASSLSAGDQFF. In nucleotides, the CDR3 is TGTGCCAGCAGTTTAAGCGCGGGGGACCAGTTCTTC.

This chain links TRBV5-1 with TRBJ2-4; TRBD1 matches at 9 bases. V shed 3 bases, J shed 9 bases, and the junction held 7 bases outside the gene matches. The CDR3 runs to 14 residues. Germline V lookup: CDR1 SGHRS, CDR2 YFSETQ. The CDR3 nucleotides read TGCGCCAGCAGCTGGGGACAGGGAGTAGGCATTCAGTACTTC. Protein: CASSWGQGVGIQYF.

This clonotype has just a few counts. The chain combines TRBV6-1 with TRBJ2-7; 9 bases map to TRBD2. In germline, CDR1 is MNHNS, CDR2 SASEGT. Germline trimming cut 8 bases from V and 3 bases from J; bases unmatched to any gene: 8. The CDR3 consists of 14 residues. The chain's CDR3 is CASYGQAGGYEQYF. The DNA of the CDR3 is TGTGCCAGCTATGGTCAAGCGGGAGGCTACGAGCAGTACTTC.

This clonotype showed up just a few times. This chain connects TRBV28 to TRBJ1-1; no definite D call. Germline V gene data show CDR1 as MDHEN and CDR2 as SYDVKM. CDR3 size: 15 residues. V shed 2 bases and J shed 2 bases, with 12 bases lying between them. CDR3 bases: TGTGCCAGCAGTTTAGGTATGGGCGTCAACACTGAAGCTTTCTTT. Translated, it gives CASSLGMGVNTEAFF.

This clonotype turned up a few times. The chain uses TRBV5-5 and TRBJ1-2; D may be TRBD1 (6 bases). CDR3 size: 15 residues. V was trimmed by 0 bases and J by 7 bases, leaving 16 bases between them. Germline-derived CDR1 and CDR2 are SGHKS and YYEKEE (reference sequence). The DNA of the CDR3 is TGTGCCAGCAGCTTGGTACAGGGAGCCCCCTCTGGCTACACCTTC. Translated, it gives CASSLVQGAPSGYTF. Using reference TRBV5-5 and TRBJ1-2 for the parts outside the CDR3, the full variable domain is DAGVTQSPTHLIKTRGQQVTLRCSPISGHKSVSWYQQVLGQGPQFIFQYYEKEERGRGNFPDRFSARQFPNYSSELNVNALLLGDSALYLCASSLVQGAPSGYTFGSGTRLTVV.

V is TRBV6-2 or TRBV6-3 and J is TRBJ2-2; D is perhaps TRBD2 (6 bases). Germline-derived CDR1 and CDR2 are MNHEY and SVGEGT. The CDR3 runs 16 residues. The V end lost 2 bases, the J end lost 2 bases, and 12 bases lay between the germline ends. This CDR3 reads CASSYRGGDNTGELFF. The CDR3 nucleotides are TGTGCCAGCAGTTACCGGGGAGGTGACAACACCGGGGAGCTGTTTTTT.

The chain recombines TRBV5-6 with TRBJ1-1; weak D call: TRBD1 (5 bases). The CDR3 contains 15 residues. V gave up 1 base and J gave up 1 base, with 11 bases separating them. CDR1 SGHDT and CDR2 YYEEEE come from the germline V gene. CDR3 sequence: CASSLMGLKNTEAFF. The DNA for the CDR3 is TGTGCCAGCAGCTTGATGGGACTCAAGAACACTGAAGCTTTCTTT.

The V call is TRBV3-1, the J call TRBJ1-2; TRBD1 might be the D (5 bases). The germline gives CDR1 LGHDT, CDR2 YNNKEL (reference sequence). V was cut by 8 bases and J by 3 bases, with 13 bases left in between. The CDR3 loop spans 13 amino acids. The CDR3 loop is CASAGTNHYGYTF. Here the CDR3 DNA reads TGTGCCAGCGCCGGGACTAACCACTATGGCTACACCTTC.

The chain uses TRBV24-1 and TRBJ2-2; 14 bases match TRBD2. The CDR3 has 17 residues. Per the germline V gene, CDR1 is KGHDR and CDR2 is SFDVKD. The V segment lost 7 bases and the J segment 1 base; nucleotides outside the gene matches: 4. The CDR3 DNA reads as TGTGCCACCAGAGGGACTAGCGGGAGTAGGAACACCGGGGAGCTGTTTTTT. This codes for CATRGTSGSRNTGELFF.

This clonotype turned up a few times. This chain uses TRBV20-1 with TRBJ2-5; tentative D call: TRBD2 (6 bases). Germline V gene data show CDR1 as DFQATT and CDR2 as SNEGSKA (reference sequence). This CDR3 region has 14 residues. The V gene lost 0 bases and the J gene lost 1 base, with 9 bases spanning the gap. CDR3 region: CSARDGGTQETQYF. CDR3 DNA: TGCAGTGCTAGAGATGGAGGGACCCAAGAGACCCAGTACTTC.

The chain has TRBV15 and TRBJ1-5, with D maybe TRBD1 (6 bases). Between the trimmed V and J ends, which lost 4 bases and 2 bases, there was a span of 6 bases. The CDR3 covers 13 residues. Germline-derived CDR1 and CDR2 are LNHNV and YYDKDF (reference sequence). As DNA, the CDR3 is TGTGCCACCAGCAACAGGGGCAATCAGCCCCAGCATTTT. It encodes CATSNRGNQPQHF.

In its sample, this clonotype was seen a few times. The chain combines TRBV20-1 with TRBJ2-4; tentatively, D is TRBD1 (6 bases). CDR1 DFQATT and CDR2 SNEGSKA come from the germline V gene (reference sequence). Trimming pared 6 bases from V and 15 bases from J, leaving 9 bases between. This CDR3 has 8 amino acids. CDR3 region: CSAKGVYF. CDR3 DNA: TGCAGTGCCAAGGGGGTGTACTTC.

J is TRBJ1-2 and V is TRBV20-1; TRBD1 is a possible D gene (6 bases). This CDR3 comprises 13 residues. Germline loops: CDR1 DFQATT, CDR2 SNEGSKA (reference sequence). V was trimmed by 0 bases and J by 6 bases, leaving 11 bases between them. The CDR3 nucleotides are TGCAGTGCTAGAGATGGGGCAGGGGATGGCTACACCTTC. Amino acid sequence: CSARDGAGDGYTF.

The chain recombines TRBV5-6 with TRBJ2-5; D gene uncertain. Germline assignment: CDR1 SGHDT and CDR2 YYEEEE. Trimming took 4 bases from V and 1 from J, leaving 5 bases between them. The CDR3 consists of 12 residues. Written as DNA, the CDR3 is TGTGCCAGCAGCCGGACCCAAGAGACCCAGTACTTC. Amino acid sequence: CASSRTQETQYF.

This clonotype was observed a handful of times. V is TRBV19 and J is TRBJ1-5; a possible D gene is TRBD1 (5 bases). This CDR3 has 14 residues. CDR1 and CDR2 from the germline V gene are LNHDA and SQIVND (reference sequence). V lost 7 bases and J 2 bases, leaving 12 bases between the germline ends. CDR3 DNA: TGTGCCAGTAATTTGGGACTCGGCAATCAGCCCCAGCATTTT. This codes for CASNLGLGNQPQHF.